A single sample gave rise to the 12 T cell receptor beta chains below, sequenced in a study of OX40 agonist ivuxolimab in advanced cancers. Library method: the immunoSEQ multiplex PCR assay. TCRdb re-hosts the immuneACCESS table, in-frame sequences only. Its copies lack some clones; in the studies checked, an unresolved V gene accounts for under half of them, and the cause for the rest is not known. The sample has 99,000 or so clones on record, about 91% of them singletons. Roughly 0.31% of the sample belongs to the ten largest clones. Sequencing was performed on CD4+ or CD8+ T cells sorted from blood, taken in a trial of the OX40 agonist ivuxolimab. All receptors come from an adult with an advanced solid tumor such as melanoma, head and neck, liver or kidney cancer.

The chain joins TRBV7-2 to TRBJ2-1; D ambiguous. V shed 5 bases and J shed 0 bases, with 11 bases lying between them. This CDR3 contains 15 residues. Germline V CDR1 and CDR2: SGHTA, FQGNSA. CDR3 DNA sequence: TGTGCCAGCAGCGAGCAATTCAGCTCCTACAATGAGCAGTTCTTC. Translated: CASSEQFSSYNEQFF.

The chain recombines TRBV18 with TRBJ1-3, with D unresolved. Germline V gives CDR1 KGHSH, CDR2 LQKENI. Trimming removed 6 bases from V and 2 bases from J, with 8 bases in between. CDR3 length: 13 amino acids. The CDR3 is CASSNRTGNTIYF. CDR3 sequence (DNA): TGTGCCAGCTCCAACCGCACTGGAAACACCATATATTTT.

The CDR3 DNA sequence: TGTGCCGGGAGGGCCCTCGGTGACGGGGAGCTGTTTTTT. Protein: CAGRALGDGELFF. The V and J genes are TRBV7-8 and TRBJ2-2; 7 nucleotides match TRBD2. The CDR3 is made up of 13 amino acids. Germline-derived CDR1 and CDR2 are SGHVS and FQNEAQ. V lost 11 bases to trimming and J lost 7 bases; unmatched junction nucleotides: 10.

The V gene is TRBV15, the J gene TRBJ1-3, with a possible D match to TRBD1 (5 bases). Germline CDR1 is LNHNV and CDR2 is YYDKDF (reference sequence). The V gene lost 3 bases and the J gene lost 2 bases, with 17 bases spanning the gap. The CDR3 has 17 amino acids. The DNA for the CDR3 is TGTGCCACCAGCAGGACCCCGTCAGGGAAGGCTGGAAACACCATATATTTT. Its protein product is CATSRTPSGKAGNTIYF.

This rearrangement joins TRBV16 to TRBJ1-2, with a possible D match to TRBD1 (6 bases). The V gene lost 0 bases and the J gene lost 0 bases, with 8 bases spanning the gap. The CDR3 contains 15 residues. CDR1 is KGHSY and CDR2 is FQNENV in the germline V gene. The CDR3 region is CASSQSWDTNYGYTF. The CDR3 coding sequence is TGTGCCAGCAGCCAATCGTGGGACACTAACTATGGCTACACCTTC.

The rearrangement uses TRBV28 and TRBJ1-2; maybe TRBD1 (5 bases). V was trimmed by 6 bases and J by 4 bases, leaving 18 bases between them. The CDR3 is made up of 15 amino acids. Germline lookup yields CDR1 MDHEN and CDR2 SYDVKM. For the CDR3, the DNA is TGTGCCAGCAGGCGGGGCCGGGGGGGAAGCTATGGCTACACCTTC. Encoded protein: CASRRGRGGSYGYTF.

The chain uses TRBV9 and TRBJ2-2; D ambiguous. This CDR3 contains 16 residues. Germline V gene lookup returns CDR1 SGDLS and CDR2 YYNGEE. V shed 0 bases and J shed 3 bases, with 12 bases lying between them. DNA for the CDR3: TGTGCCAGCAGCGTAGGGGATTCCAGGCACACCGGGGAGCTGTTTTTT. Protein sequence: CASSVGDSRHTGELFF.

In regard to this clone: One end of the junction varies from germline; a read error may be responsible. The rearrangement joins TRBV13 to TRBJ2-2; D is perhaps TRBD1 or TRBD2 (5 bases each). The germline V gene encodes CDR1 PRHDT and CDR2 FYEKMQ (reference sequence). There are 10 residues in the CDR3. CDR3: CASSLRGAVF. The CDR3 DNA sequence: TGTGCCAGCAGCTTAAGGGGAGCTGTTTTT.

In nucleotides, the CDR3 is TGTGCCAGCAGTTCCCGGACTAGCGGGAACATTCAGTACTTC. This gives the protein CASSSRTSGNIQYF. V is TRBV28 and J is TRBJ2-4, with 11 bases matching TRBD2. The CDR3 is 14 residues long. The germline V gene has CDR1 MDHEN and CDR2 SYDVKM. V shed 4 bases, J shed 7 bases, and the junction held 3 bases outside the gene matches.

This CDR3 is CASSPRLLQRGNRPQETQYF. CDR3 bases: TGTGCCAGCTCACCACGGCTACTTCAGCGGGGGAACCGCCCTCAAGAGACCCAGTACTTC. The chain joins TRBV18 to TRBJ2-5; 8 bases agree with TRBD2. This CDR3 spans 20 amino acids. The ends lost 1 base at V and 2 bases at J; junction bases unmatched: 18. The germline gives CDR1 KGHSH, CDR2 LQKENI.

This chain links TRBV5-1 with TRBJ2-7, with D maybe TRBD1 (7 bases). V was cut by 7 bases and J by 3 bases, with 17 bases left in between. CDR1 and CDR2 from the germline V gene are SGHRS and YFSETQ. The CDR3 runs 14 residues. The DNA of the CDR3 is TGCGCCAGCTCTCGAGGGCAGGGGGGCTACGAGCAGTACTTC. This translates into CASSRGQGGYEQYF.

This clone has a single count. V is TRBV30 and J is TRBJ2-5; 10 positions match TRBD2. With the DNA end fitting TRBJ2-7 better, the J assignment may be wrong. CDR3 size: 12 residues. Germline CDR1 and CDR2: GTSNPN and SVGIG (reference sequence). The CDR3 here is CAWTTSGYEQYF. The CDR3 DNA sequence: TGTGCCTGGACGACTAGCGGGTACGAGCAGTACTTC.